This T cell receptor beta chain was documented in a study of vaccination effects on CD4 cells after COVID-19. Study background: Following the second dose by a median of 72 days, the post-vaccine samples were obtained. Notes on the study in general: Few convalescent patients, and no early post-infection timepoints, were available to the study.

Libraries were prepared by immunoSEQ multiplex PCR; TCRdb keeps only in-frame clonotypes and omits some of them. The table has 70,000 to 85,000 clones, 80% to 85% seen once. Of note for this clone: Its antigen is unknown.

Expansion with viral peptide pools was applied to antigen-specific CD4+ T cells by the ViraFEST assay prior to sequencing. CD4+ T cells were isolated after roughly nine days of culture. It was two doses of either the BNT162b2 or mRNA-1273 vaccine that participants received. Vaccinated recipients, who were negative for nucleocapsid antibodies, had no history of SARS-CoV-2 infection. The sample here was CD4+ T cells from PBMCs cultured with HCoV-229E spike peptides, taken after COVID-19 vaccination. The sequence derives from a human donor who received a COVID-19 vaccine.

The chain's CDR3 is CSASAPSRATGGYTF. The CDR3, as DNA: TGCAGTGCTAGTGCCCCGAGCAGGGCTACTGGTGGCTACACCTTC. The chain is built from TRBV20-1 and TRBJ1-2; possibly TRBD1 for D (5 bases). The ends were cut back, 3 bases at V and 7 bases at J, with 21 bases in the middle. CDR3 length: 15 amino acids. CDR1 and CDR2 (germline): DFQATT, SNEGSKA (reference sequence).